This entry is about one T cell receptor (beta chain). The clone's antigen remains unknown. Nothing much larger sits one base from this clone, and base qualities are not available. The sample originates from a study of Ad26.COV2.S vaccination and SARS-CoV-2 variants (dated by TCRdb to about 2021). Study-wide context: Vaccine-arm donors were drawn from COV1001, a multicentre, randomized, double-blind, placebo-controlled phase I-IIa trial of Ad26.COV2.S in healthy adults. Ad26.COV2.S was given intramuscularly at 5x10^10 or 1x10^11 viral particles, as a single shot or as two shots 56 days apart. Participants in the trial were split at random into five groups of five each, receiving low-dose or high-dose Ad26.COV2.S once or twice, or else placebo on both occasions. Sequencing of the TCRbeta repertoire served to evaluate the specificity and breadth of SARS-CoV-2-reactive T cell receptors following Ad26.COV2.S vaccination. Investigators did not know the trial group allocation while performing experiments and assessing outcomes. The TCR-sequenced set comprised approximately 30 samples: around 20 Ad26.COV2.S vaccine recipients, 5 placebo recipients and 8 SARS-CoV-2 convalescent individuals. What the work shows at the level of the full study, not this receptor alone: Comparing responses between vaccine doses or regimens was not something the study was powered to do. After vaccination, spike-specific CD8+ and CD4+ T cell responses were reported to show substantial breadth. Compared with placebo recipients, Ad26.COV2.S recipients showed higher spike-specific TCR breadth (P = 0.0014). The authors noted that the TCR breadth and depth analyses may have underestimated total T cell responses. Non-spike TCR breadth was comparable between vaccine and placebo recipients, consistent with the vaccine containing only spike.

The meaning of the sample's treatment or condition label: approximately 18 received Ad26.COV2.S at low or high dose, single or two shots; roughly 5 received placebo; per-sample allocation not given. Repertoires of vaccine and placebo recipients were sequenced from samples taken on day 63 after the first injection. In Cohort 1b, about 25 adults aged 18-55 years were enrolled at a single site in Boston, USA, between 29 July and 7 August 2020. Ad26.COV2.S was a replication-incompetent adenovirus type 26 vector expressing a prefusion-stabilized SARS-CoV-2 spike protein from the original Wuhan strain. The immunoSEQ Assay was used to sequence TCRbeta CDR3 regions. After extraction, genomic DNA underwent amplification by bias-controlled multiplex PCR, followed by high-throughput sequencing. The paper's data handling went like this. Collapsing and filtering of sequences were performed to quantify the absolute abundance of each unique TCRbeta CDR3 region. T cell fraction was estimated by normalization of TCRbeta template counts to usable DNA, with usable DNA being measured through amplification of reference genes present in all nucleated cells. Repertoire TCRs were annotated as SARS-CoV-2-specific when V gene, CDR3 amino acid sequence and J gene were exactly matched to a known reactive TCR set. The reference SARS-CoV-2 TCR set was derived from MIRA and filtered for enrichment in COVID-19-positive ImmuneCODE repertoires, a step that removed public or cross-reactive TCRs. Using the MIRA antigens, annotated TCRs were further analysed by specific ORF or by position within an ORF. Breadth was defined as annotated unique rearrangements over total unique productive rearrangements; depth was the summed frequency of those rearrangements. Group comparisons of TCR breadth used two-sided Wilcoxon rank-sum tests. TCRdb limited this immuneACCESS table to in-frame rearrangements with V and J called. A share of clones is missing; checked studies link under half to unresolved V genes, and the rest is unexplained. V and J calls and clone size follow that table, whereas D and trimming were derived from the DNA. The sample table shows hundreds of thousands of clones, and 80% to 90% are seen once. The top ten hold around 3% of the sample.

The source is a person between 18 and 60 years old who received the Ad26.COV2.S COVID-19 vaccine or a placebo. The sequencing here drew on peripheral blood, taken in a trial of Ad26.COV2.S vaccine versus placebo.

CDR3 reads: CASGKDRGSYNEQFF. At the DNA level, the sequence is TGTGCTAGTGGAAAGGACAGGGGGTCCTACAATGAGCAGTTCTTC. The V and J segments used are TRBV12-5 and TRBJ2-1, with TRBD1 matching 10 junction bases. From the germline V gene, CDR1 is LGHNT and CDR2 is FRNRAP. Trimming accounts for 6 bases at V and 1 base at J, while the number of junction bases matched to no gene is 3. The CDR3, from cysteine to phenylalanine, totals 15 residues. Left in the record is the CDR3 DNA by itself, 45 bases read in frame from the first base.